This T cell receptor (beta chain) was captured in a study of early T cells in non-severe SARS-CoV-2 infection. On the study more broadly: It was bulk RNA from unsorted whole blood that was sequenced, and the chains were unpaired.

TCRdb re-analysed the 5' RACE reads in MiXCR, keeping a single row per CDR3 protein. The sample contains 55,000 to 70,000 distinct CDR3 sequences, 4.9% of which appear only once. Germline V gene lookup returns CDR1 DFQATT and CDR2 SNEGSKA (reference sequence). The CDR3 consists of 12 residues. Trimming stripped 6 bases from V and 1 base from J, with 9 bases between. This clonotype was seen ten or more times. The sample taken for sequencing was whole blood. The chain carries TRBV20-1 and TRBJ1-1; no firm D call. The clonotype comes from an adult who was a healthcare worker with PCR-confirmed SARS-CoV-2 infection or an uninfected control (not recorded which). CDR3: CSASWGNTEAFF. CDR3 sequence (DNA): TGCAGTGCGAGCTGGGGGAACACTGAAGCTTTCTTT.